This TCR beta chain comes out of a study of blood T cell repertoires in COVID-19. About the research overall: The origin of the acute and convalescent COVID-19 samples was the United States, Italy and Spain. From T cells, B-cell-depleted T cells, or PBMCs came the material, which was cDNA or gDNA.

Original handling: Scientists estimated how many nucleated cells there were by amplifying reference gene primers. Profiling relied on immunoSEQ multiplex PCR, and the TCRdb table lists in-frame clones only, not all of them. V and J calls plus clone size are reproduced from that table; the DNA served to infer D and trimming. The sample includes 93,000 or so clones, roughly 90% of them seen just once. This CDR3 region has 13 residues. Per the germline V gene, CDR1 is SGHDN and CDR2 is FVKESK. V shed 3 bases and J 9 bases; nucleotides not matched to a gene: 6. This receptor was taken from a woman aged 55-70 years with acute or convalescent COVID-19. The chain recombines TRBV14 with TRBJ2-7; 9 bases are a match to TRBD2. Sequenced material: peripheral blood. The CDR3 protein is CASSQGLAPRQYV. The CDR3 DNA sequence: TGTGCCAGCAGCCAGGGACTAGCCCCCAGGCAGTACGTC.